The clone carrying this T cell receptor (beta chain) was observed many times. Antigen specificity is unknown. The sample is drawn from a study of identical twins. TCRdb re-called the 5' RACE reads through MiXCR, storing one row per CDR3 protein. This table has around 230,000 distinct CDR3 sequences, 5.5% to 7.5% appearing once. Study findings and constraints: Within monozygotic twins, out-of-frame TCR alpha sharing was underestimated by the models.

The CDR3 length is 13 residues. The V end was cut by 7 bases, the J end by 2 bases, with 8 bases between. Germline V gene sequence: CDR1 LGHNT, CDR2 FRNRAP. These data were also reused for a study on T cells expressing NK-cell markers. That paper states: Investigators obtained TCR beta repertoires from sorted CD3+CD56+NKG2C+, CD3+CD56+NKG2C- and CD3+CD56-NKG2C+ T cells. Nothing established the HCMV specificity of expanded NKG2C+ T cell clones.

The sample taken for sequencing was CD8+ T cells sorted from blood. The source of this sequence is a woman aged 18-29 years in good health. The rearrangement uses TRBV12-5 and TRBJ2-2, with TRBD2 as a possible D gene (6 bases). The DNA of the CDR3 is TGTGCTAGTGAGGGAGGTAACACCGGGGAGCTGTTTTTT. As protein: CASEGGNTGELFF.